A single sample is the source of the 30 T cell receptor beta chains below, sequenced in a study of beta chain features in type 1 diabetes. Expressed TCRB transcripts were sequenced after all isolated RNA was converted to cDNA. Generated by immunoSEQ multiplex PCR, the TCRdb table keeps only in-frame clones and is missing some. The data contain some 45,000 clones, over 50% of them seen just once; the ten biggest clones take up over 2%. Source material: Tregs from blood. These receptors all come from a woman aged 18 to 35 in good health.

The rearrangement joins TRBV2 to TRBJ1-6; D remains unclear. The ends were cut back, 1 base at V and 9 bases at J, with 13 bases in the middle. Per the germline V gene, CDR1 is SNHLY and CDR2 is FYNNEI. The CDR3 is 15 residues long. The CDR3 sequence: CASSEVAHRGSPLHF. CDR3 in DNA: TGTGCCAGCAGTGAAGTGGCCCATAGAGGTTCACCCCTCCACTTT.

V and J are TRBV5-1 and TRBJ2-7; the match to TRBD2 covers 7 bases. The junction had 3 bases not matched to a gene; V was cut back by 0 bases and J by 0 bases. The CDR3 is 15 amino acids. Germline V gene sequence: CDR1 SGHRS, CDR2 YFSETQ. CDR3 region: CASSLAGGFSYEQYF. The DNA of the CDR3 is TGCGCCAGCAGCTTGGCCGGGGGGTTCTCCTACGAGCAGTACTTC. Full variable domain (missing parts from reference TRBV5-1 and TRBJ2-7): KAGVTQTPRYLIKTRGQQVTLSCSPISGHRSVSWYQQTPGQGLQFLFEYFSETQRNKGNFPGRFSGRQFSNSRSEMNVSTLELGDSALYLCASSLAGGFSYEQYFGPGTRLTVT.

This clone was counted a few times. CDR3 bases: TGCGCCAGCAGTTCAGACAGGACCTACGGCGAGCAGTACTTC. It codes for CASSSDRTYGEQYF. The V call is TRBV5-1, the J call TRBJ2-5, with a weak D call TRBD1 (6 bases). The J call may be mistaken, given a closer DNA end match to TRBJ2-7. CDR1 is SGHRS and CDR2 is YFSETQ in the germline V gene. The CDR3 is made up of 14 amino acids.

There are a few counts of this clone. The chain couples TRBV7-9 to TRBJ1-2; 7 bases line up with TRBD1. V lost 5 bases, J lost 2 bases, and 8 bases stayed unmatched. The CDR3 runs to 15 residues. Germline V gene lookup returns CDR1 SEHNR and CDR2 FQNEAQ (reference sequence). The CDR3 region has the DNA TGTGCCAGCAGCCCCCGGACAGGAACCAACTATGGCTACACCTTC. Translation gives CASSPRTGTNYGYTF.

This chain uses TRBV18 with TRBJ2-5, with 10 bases matching TRBD1. The J call may be incorrect, as the DNA end agrees better with TRBJ2-7. Germline V lookup: CDR1 KGHSH, CDR2 LQKENI. This CDR3 region has 15 residues. The CDR3 DNA reads TGTGCCAGCTCACCAGCAGGACAGGGGGTCTACGAGCAGTACTTC. Its protein is CASSPAGQGVYEQYF.

The chain couples TRBV7-9 to TRBJ2-5, with D unclear. In germline, CDR1 is SEHNR, CDR2 FQNEAQ (reference sequence). The V end lost 5 bases, the J end lost 0 bases, and 4 bases lay between the germline ends. The CDR3 sequence is 12 residues long. The CDR3 region has the DNA TGTGCCAGCAGCGAGCACCAAGAGACCCAGTACTTC. This encodes CASSEHQETQYF.

This clone was detected only a few times. V is TRBV10-3 and J is TRBJ2-3, with TRBD2 matching 10 bases. J lost 3 bases, V lost 10 bases, and 10 bases had no gene match. This CDR3 has 15 residues. Germline lookup yields CDR1 ENHRY and CDR2 SYGVKD. The CDR3 nucleotides are TGTGCCACCCAGTCCATAGCGGGAGGAACAGATACGCAGTATTTT. This translates into CATQSIAGGTDTQYF.

This clone occurred a few times. This rearrangement joins TRBV28 to TRBJ1-5; 10 bases line up with TRBD1. Germline-derived CDR1 and CDR2 are MDHEN and SYDVKM. The CDR3 loop spans 17 amino acids. Trimming cost V 4 bases and J 1 base; bases outside gene matches: 7. Written as DNA, the CDR3 is TGTGCCAGCAGTTCCCGGGACAGGGGTTCAAGCAATCAGCCCCAGCATTTT. It translates to CASSSRDRGSSNQPQHF. Full variable domain (outside the CDR3, taken from reference TRBV28 and TRBJ1-5): DVKVTQSSRYLVKRTGEKVFLECVQDMDHENMFWYRQDPGLGLRLIYFSYDVKMKEKGDIPEGYSVSREKKERFSLILESASTNQTSMYLCASSSRDRGSSNQPQHFGDGTRLSIL.

The CDR3 protein is CASSPILAGLTDTQYF. The CDR3 nucleotides are TGTGCCAGCAGCCCTATCCTAGCGGGACTAACAGATACGCAGTATTTT. The genes are TRBV14 and TRBJ2-3, with 9 bases lining up with TRBD2. Germline V gene sequence: CDR1 SGHDN, CDR2 FVKESK. The ends lost 4 bases at V and 3 bases at J; junction bases unmatched: 8. CDR3 length equals 16 residues.

The chain joins TRBV6-6 to TRBJ2-5, with D possibly matching TRBD2 (6 bases). The better agreement between TRBJ2-7 and the DNA end casts doubt on the J call. Germline V gene lookup returns CDR1 MNHNY and CDR2 SVGAGI (reference sequence). This CDR3 region has 13 residues. CDR3 sequence (DNA): TGTGCCAGCAGGCGGGACGGAGCCTACGAGCAGTACTTC. Its translation: CASRRDGAYEQYF.

This clone has just a few counts. The chain employs TRBV7-2 and TRBJ2-7; 12 bases align to TRBD2. The CDR3 has 17 amino acids. The V gene's germline CDR1 is SGHTA and CDR2 FQGNSA. V was pared by 5 bases and J by 1 base, with 9 bases of the junction left unmatched. CDR3 protein: CASSQSRGLAGSYEQYF. The CDR3 bases are TGTGCCAGCAGCCAGAGCCGAGGACTAGCGGGGTCCTACGAGCAGTACTTC. Full variable domain (rest looked up from reference TRBV7-2 and TRBJ2-7): GAGVSQSPSNKVTEKGKDVELRCDPISGHTALYWYRQSLGQGLEFLIYFQGNSAPDKSGLPSDRFSAERTGGSVSTLTIQRTQQEDSAVYLCASSQSRGLAGSYEQYFGPGTRLTVT.

This clone was found a few times. This chain uses TRBV10-3 with TRBJ2-7; D may be TRBD2 (6 bases). The CDR3 is 16 residues long. The germline V gene has CDR1 ENHRY and CDR2 SYGVKD. V was pared by 3 bases and J by 2 bases, with 17 bases between. The CDR3 DNA is TGTGCCATCAGTGAACCACCACGGGACTCGACCTACGAGCAGTACTTC. Its protein product is CAISEPPRDSTYEQYF.

This clone has more than one count but fewer than ten. The chain carries TRBV18 and TRBJ2-2; 11 bases line up with TRBD2. Germline CDR1 and CDR2: KGHSH and LQKENI. The CDR3 runs 18 residues. V was pared by 3 bases and J by 2 bases, with 8 bases of the junction left unmatched. The CDR3 DNA is TGTGCCAGCTCACCTTGGATACTAGCGGGAGACAACACCGGGGAGCTGTTTTTT. It yields the protein CASSPWILAGDNTGELFF.

The chain couples TRBV6-6 to TRBJ2-2; 7 bases fit TRBD1. The trim removed 7 bases at V and 0 bases at J, leaving 5 bases unmatched. The CDR3 contains 15 residues. Germline V gene sequence: CDR1 MNHNY, CDR2 SVGAGI (reference sequence). The CDR3 nucleotides read TGTGCCAGCAACCTTGGGACAGCGAACACCGGGGAGCTGTTTTTT. Translated: CASNLGTANTGELFF.

This clone is a singleton in its sample. The genes are TRBV6-4 and TRBJ2-2; the D gene is possibly TRBD2 (5 bases). Germline V gene sequence: CDR1 MRHNA, CDR2 SNTAGT. Trimming removed 5 bases from V and 9 bases from J, with 13 bases in between. The CDR3 length is 13 residues. As DNA, the CDR3 is TGTGCCAGCAGTACCGCCGCGGGCAGGGAGCTGTTTTTT. As protein: CASSTAAGRELFF.

The chain links TRBV5-5 to TRBJ1-2; D gene uncertain. V lost 2 bases and J lost 4, with 6 bases in between. The CDR3 loop spans 12 amino acids. From germline, CDR1 is SGHKS and CDR2 YYEKEE (reference sequence). CDR3 in amino acids: CASSLYSYGYTF. The CDR3 region has the DNA TGTGCCAGCAGCTTATACAGCTATGGCTACACCTTC.

The rearrangement links TRBV18 to TRBJ1-3, with D tentatively TRBD1 (6 bases). V gave up 3 bases and J gave up 2 bases, with 11 bases separating them. Germline-derived CDR1 and CDR2 are KGHSH and LQKENI. The CDR3 spans 15 residues. The CDR3 region is CASSPQGNAGNTIYF. CDR3 in DNA: TGTGCCAGCTCACCCCAGGGGAATGCTGGAAACACCATATATTTT.

The chain has TRBV25-1 and TRBJ1-1; D perhaps matches TRBD1 (6 bases). This CDR3 is 15 amino acids long. Trimming pared 3 bases from V and 1 base from J, leaving 12 bases between. Germline CDR1 reads MGHDK; CDR2 reads SYGVNS. The CDR3 is CASSDTGRGNTEAFF. In DNA, the CDR3 is TGTGCCAGCAGTGATACAGGGAGAGGGAACACTGAAGCTTTCTTT.

The V gene is TRBV28, the J gene TRBJ2-6, with 9 bases matching TRBD2. V lost 5 bases, J lost 0 bases, and 8 bases stayed unmatched. This CDR3 is built from 18 residues. Germline V gene sequence: CDR1 MDHEN, CDR2 SYDVKM. CDR3 sequence: CASSQGLAFSSGANVLTF. In DNA, the CDR3 is TGTGCCAGCAGTCAAGGACTAGCGTTCAGCTCTGGGGCCAACGTCCTGACTTTC.

The genes are TRBV5-1 and TRBJ2-1, with 8 bases that match TRBD1. The CDR3 is 15 amino acids. V trimming: 2 bases; J trimming: 6 bases; junction bases outside the gene matches: 7. Looked up from germline, CDR1 is SGHRS and CDR2 is YFSETQ. CDR3 bases: TGCGCCAGCAGCTTCCAGGTAACAGGGGGCAATGAGCAGTTCTTC. It yields the protein CASSFQVTGGNEQFF.

This rearrangement joins TRBV5-1 to TRBJ2-3; perhaps TRBD2 as D (6 bases). From germline, CDR1 is SGHRS and CDR2 YFSETQ. Trimming removed 0 bases at V and 1 base at J, with 6 bases between. The CDR3 totals 14 residues. The DNA for the CDR3 is TGCGCCAGCAGCTTGGAGCGGGGCACAGATACGCAGTATTTT. This gives the protein CASSLERGTDTQYF.

V usage is TRBV27 and J usage is TRBJ2-1, with 8 nucleotides matching TRBD1. Germline CDR1 is MNHEY and CDR2 is SMNVEV (reference sequence). This CDR3 is built from 15 residues. J lost 4 bases, V lost 6 bases, and 8 bases had no gene match. CDR3 coding DNA: TGTGCCAGCAGCCTAGAAGGGACAGGATACAATGAGCAGTTCTTC. Translation gives CASSLEGTGYNEQFF.

This clone was seen only a few times. The chain links TRBV10-1 to TRBJ1-5; D gene unclear. CDR1 and CDR2 (germline): WNHNN, SYGVQD (reference sequence). The V end was cut by 4 bases, the J end by 5 bases, with 9 bases between. The CDR3 is 13 residues long. The CDR3 is CASSAGPYQPQHF. In nucleotides, the CDR3 is TGCGCCAGCAGTGCTGGGCCCTATCAGCCCCAGCATTTT.

CDR3 sequence reads: CSVEDDRGNLETQYF. DNA for the CDR3: TGCAGCGTTGAAGACGACAGGGGAAATTTAGAGACCCAGTACTTC. The chain links TRBV29-1 to TRBJ2-5, with 8 bases lining up with TRBD1. The CDR3 spans 15 residues. Per germline, CDR1 SQVTM and CDR2 ANQGSEA. Unmatched junction bases numbered 7, after V lost 0 bases and J lost 4 bases.

The J gene is TRBJ1-1, the V gene TRBV18; 8 nucleotides line up with TRBD1. Germline V lookup: CDR1 KGHSH, CDR2 LQKENI. The CDR3 spans 15 residues. J lost 5 bases, V lost 2 bases, and 7 bases had no gene match. CDR3: CASSPYRGEVTEAFF. CDR3 nucleotides: TGTGCCAGCTCACCATACAGGGGGGAGGTAACTGAAGCTTTCTTT.

This clone came up a few times. The rearrangement joins TRBV5-6 to TRBJ2-2; D remains unclear. CDR1 is SGHDT and CDR2 is YYEEEE in the germline V gene. The ends were cut back, 2 bases at V and 1 base at J, with 6 bases in the middle. This CDR3 has 14 amino acids. CDR3 residues: CASSLIRNTGELFF. The CDR3 nucleotides read TGTGCCAGCAGCTTAATCAGGAACACCGGGGAGCTGTTTTTT.

There are a few counts of this clone. This chain uses TRBV6-1 with TRBJ2-7; 11 positions match TRBD1. Germline trimming cut 0 bases from V and 3 bases from J; bases unmatched to any gene: 1. Germline V gene sequence: CDR1 MNHNS, CDR2 SASEGT. The CDR3 spans 15 residues. The CDR3 DNA follows: TGTGCCAGCAGTGAAGCGGGACAGGGGGACTACGAGCAGTACTTC. Its translation is CASSEAGQGDYEQYF.

Written as DNA, the CDR3 is TGCGCCAGCAGCTTGGGTCCAGGGGGCGAGACCCAGTACTTC. Its translation: CASSLGPGGETQYF. The chain is built from TRBV5-1 and TRBJ2-5; 8 bases map to TRBD1. The CDR3 extends over 14 amino acids. Germline assignment: CDR1 SGHRS and CDR2 YFSETQ. V was clipped by 0 bases and J by 5 bases; unmatched bases: 3.

V and J are TRBV7-2 and TRBJ2-3, with TRBD2 matching 7 bases. V lost 2 bases to trimming and J lost 7 bases; unmatched junction nucleotides: 6. The CDR3 runs 14 residues. CDR1 SGHTA and CDR2 FQGNSA come from the germline V gene. CDR3 residues: CASSLKRDAYTQYF. CDR3 DNA: TGTGCCAGCAGCTTAAAGCGGGACGCCTATACGCAGTATTTT.

There are a few counts of this clone. The chain carries TRBV13 and TRBJ1-1; D not certain. There are 14 residues in the CDR3. Germline CDR1 PRHDT, CDR2 FYEKMQ (reference sequence). Between the trimmed V and J ends, which lost 5 bases and 3 bases, there was a span of 13 bases. CDR3 protein: CASSVRVRDTEAFF. The CDR3 DNA reads TGTGCCAGCAGCGTCCGGGTGAGGGACACTGAAGCTTTCTTT.